This TCR beta chain emerged from a study of blood T cell repertoires in COVID-19. Study at large: Sites in the United States, Italy and Spain provided acute and convalescent COVID-19 samples. T cells, B-cell-depleted T cells, or PBMCs supplied cDNA or gDNA.

As originally analysed: Scientists estimated how many nucleated cells there were by amplifying reference gene primers. The repertoire was sequenced with immunoSEQ multiplex PCR; TCRdb's copy has only in-frame clones and lacks some. V, J and clone size derive from that table, while D and trimming were established from the DNA sequence. This table has some 83,000 clones, around 88% appearing once. The CDR3 has 14 residues. V lost 4 bases to trimming and J lost 7 bases, with 14 bases between them. The V gene's germline CDR1 is MNHEY and CDR2 SMNVEV (reference sequence). This TCR came from a man over 45 with active COVID-19. V usage is TRBV27 and J usage is TRBJ2-4; the D is unclear. Specimen: peripheral blood. The CDR3 DNA reads TGTGCCAGCAGTTCACGGAGTGGTGGGAACATTCAGTACTTC. Its translation is CASSSRSGGNIQYF.